This T cell receptor (beta chain) was identified during a study of shared clonotypes between healthy human individuals. Free of recent acute infections or vaccinations, the donors were healthy HIV-negative adults. This clone was counted between two and nine times. Antigen: not known. This table comes from immunoSEQ multiplex PCR, and its TCRdb copy is limited to in-frame clones, with some not included. The data hold around 720,000 clones, with less than 80% observed a single time. Regarding the study as a whole: Generally, estimated richness proved larger in naive subsets than it did in memory subsets. Clonotypes not shared had lower generation probabilities than those common to all four donors.

The receptor comes from a young woman in good health. Input material: memory CD4+ T cells sorted from blood. The subset was: CD45RA-negative fraction.

The CDR3 DNA reads TGTGCCATCAGTGAGTCGATGGAGACCCAGTACTTC. Its translation is CAISESMETQYF. V gene TRBV10-3 combines with J gene TRBJ2-5; the D is unclear. V shed 0 bases and J shed 5 bases, with 4 bases lying between them. There are 12 residues in the CDR3. Germline V gene lookup returns CDR1 ENHRY and CDR2 SYGVKD.